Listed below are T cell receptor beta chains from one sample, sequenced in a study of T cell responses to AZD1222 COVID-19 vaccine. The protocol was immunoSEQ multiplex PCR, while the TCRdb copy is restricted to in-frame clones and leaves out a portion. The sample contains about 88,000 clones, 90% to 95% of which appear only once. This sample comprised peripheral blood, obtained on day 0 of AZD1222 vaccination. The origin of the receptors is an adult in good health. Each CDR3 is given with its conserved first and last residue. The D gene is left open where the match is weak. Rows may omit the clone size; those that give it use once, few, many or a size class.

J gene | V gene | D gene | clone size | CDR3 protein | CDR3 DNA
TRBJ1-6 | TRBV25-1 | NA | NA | CASSAFSTGTANSPLHF | TGTGCCAGCAGTGCTTTCTCTACCGGGACGGCAAATTCACCCCTCCACTTT
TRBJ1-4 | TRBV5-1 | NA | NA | CASSLVGGNEKLFF | TGCGCCAGCAGCTTGGTCGGAGGTAATGAAAAACTGTTTTTT
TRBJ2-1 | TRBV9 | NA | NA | CASSVNGRGDEQFF | TGTGCCAGCAGCGTAAACGGGCGAGGGGATGAGCAGTTCTTC
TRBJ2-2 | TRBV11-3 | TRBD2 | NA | CASSRGLAGVAGELFF | TGTGCCAGCAGCCGGGGACTAGCGGGAGTGGCCGGGGAGCTGTTTTTT
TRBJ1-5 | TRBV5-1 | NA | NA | CASSLGGHDQPQHF | TGCGCCAGCAGCTTGGGGGGTCACGATCAGCCCCAGCATTTT
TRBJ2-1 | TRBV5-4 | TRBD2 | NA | CASSTSGRANEQFF | TGTGCCAGCAGCACTAGCGGGAGGGCCAATGAGCAGTTCTTC
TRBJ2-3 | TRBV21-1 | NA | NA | CASSKVASGSPDTQYF | NA
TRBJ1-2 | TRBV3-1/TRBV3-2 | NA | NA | CASSSIRGYYGYTF | TGTGCCAGCAGCTCGATTAGGGGGTACTATGGCTACACCTTC
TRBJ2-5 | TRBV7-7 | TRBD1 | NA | CASSHPGTGNQYF | TGTGCCAGCAGCCATCCCGGGACAGGGAATCAGTACTTC
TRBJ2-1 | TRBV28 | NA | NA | CASRAGFLTYNEQFF | TGTGCCAGCAGAGCGGGCTTCTTAACCTACAATGAGCAGTTCTTC
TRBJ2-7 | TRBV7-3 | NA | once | CASREDGTQLYEQYF | TGTGCCAGCAGAGAAGACGGGACGCAGCTCTACGAGCAGTACTTC
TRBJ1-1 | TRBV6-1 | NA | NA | CASSERYSLNTEAFF | TGTGCCAGCAGTGAAAGGTACAGCTTGAACACTGAAGCTTTCTTT
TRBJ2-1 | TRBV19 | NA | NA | CASSMIMSTFGEQFF | TGTGCCAGTAGTATGATAATGAGTACTTTTGGTGAGCAGTTCTTC
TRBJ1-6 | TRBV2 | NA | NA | CASSARGTNSPLHF | TGTGCCAGCAGTGCAAGGGGGACCAATTCACCCCTCCACTTT
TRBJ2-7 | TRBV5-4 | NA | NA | CASSLGGYEQYF | TGTGCCAGCAGCTTGGGGGGGTATGAGCAGTACTTC
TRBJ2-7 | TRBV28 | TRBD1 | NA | CASSYPGQGYEQYF | TGTGCCAGCAGTTACCCGGGACAGGGTTACGAGCAGTACTTC
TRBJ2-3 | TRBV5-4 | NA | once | CASSLAGASKDTQYF | TGTGCCAGCAGCTTGGCAGGGGCGTCCAAGGATACGCAGTATTTT
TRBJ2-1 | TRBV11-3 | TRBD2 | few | CASSSTSGRAAEQFF | TGTGCCAGCAGTTCGACTAGCGGGAGGGCCGCTGAGCAGTTCTTC
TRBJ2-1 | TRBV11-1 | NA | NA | CASSLQDWDEQFF | TGTGCCAGCAGCTTACAAGATTGGGATGAGCAGTTCTTC
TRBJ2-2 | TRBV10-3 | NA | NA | CAISFGTGELFF | TGTGCCATCAGTTTTGGCACCGGGGAGCTGTTTTTT
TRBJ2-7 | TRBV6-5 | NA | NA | CASSYGREQYF | TGTGCCAGCAGTTACGGCCGGGAGCAGTACTTC
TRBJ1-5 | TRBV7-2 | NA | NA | CASSRDFSNQPQHF | TGTGCCAGCAGCCGGGACTTTAGCAATCAGCCCCAGCATTTT
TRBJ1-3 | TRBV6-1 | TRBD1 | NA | CASSDWTGQTGNTIYF | TGTGCCAGCAGTGATTGGACAGGGCAAACTGGAAACACCATATATTTT
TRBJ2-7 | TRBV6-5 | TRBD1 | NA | CASSYRFQGAYEQYF | TGTGCCAGCAGTTACCGATTTCAGGGGGCCTACGAGCAGTACTTC
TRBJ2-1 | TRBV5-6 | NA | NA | CASSWDNEQFF | TGTGCCAGCAGCTGGGACAATGAGCAGTTCTTC
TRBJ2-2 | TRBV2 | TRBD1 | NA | CASSRQGEDTGELFF | TGTGCCAGCAGTAGACAGGGGGAAGACACCGGGGAGCTGTTTTTT
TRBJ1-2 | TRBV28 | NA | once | CASSPQGMGYTF | TGTGCCAGCAGCCCCCAGGGAATGGGCTACACCTTC
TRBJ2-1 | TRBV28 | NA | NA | CASSRDNEQFF | TGTGCCAGCAGCCGGGACAATGAGCAGTTCTTC
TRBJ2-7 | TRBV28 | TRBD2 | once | CASSSRTSGWAREYF | TGTGCCAGCAGTTCCAGGACTAGCGGGTGGGCCAGGGAGTACTTC
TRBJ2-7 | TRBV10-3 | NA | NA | CATRGTEDYEQYF | TGTGCCACCCGGGGGACAGAAGACTACGAGCAGTACTTC
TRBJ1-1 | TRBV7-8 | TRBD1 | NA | CASSPDRGWTEAFF | TGTGCCAGCAGCCCCGACAGGGGATGGACTGAAGCTTTCTTT
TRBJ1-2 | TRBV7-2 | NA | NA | CASGRNYGYTF | TGTGCCAGCGGGAGAAACTATGGCTACACCTTC
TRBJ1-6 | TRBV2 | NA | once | CASEDSHSPLHF | TGTGCCAGCGAGGATTCTCATTCACCCCTCCACTTT
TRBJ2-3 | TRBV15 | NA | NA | CATSRDPQGGETQYF | TGTGCCACCAGCAGAGATCCCCAGGGAGGTGAAACGCAGTATTTT
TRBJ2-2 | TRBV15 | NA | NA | CATSRPQGRHTGELFF | TGTGCCACCAGCAGACCCCAGGGGCGCCACACCGGGGAGCTGTTTTTT
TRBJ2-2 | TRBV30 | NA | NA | CAWVKIGRDVGELFF | TGTGCCTGGGTCAAGATTGGCAGGGATGTCGGGGAGCTGTTTTTT
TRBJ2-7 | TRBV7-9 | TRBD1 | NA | CASSQTGGYEQYF | TGTGCCAGCAGCCAGACAGGGGGCTACGAGCAGTACTTC
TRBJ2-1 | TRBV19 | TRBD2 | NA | CASSTLPGLAGPEQFF | TGTGCCAGTAGTACACTACCGGGACTAGCGGGACCTGAGCAGTTCTTC
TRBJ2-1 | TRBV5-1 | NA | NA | CASSLSNEQFF | TGCGCCAGCAGCTTGTCTAATGAGCAGTTCTTC
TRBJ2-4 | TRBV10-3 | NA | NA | CAISESFAKNIQYF | TGTGCCATCAGTGAGTCTTTTGCCAAAAACATTCAGTACTTC
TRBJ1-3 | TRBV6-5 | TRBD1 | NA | CASSQQGQGGNTIYF | TGTGCCAGCAGTCAACAGGGACAGGGGGGAAACACCATATATTTT
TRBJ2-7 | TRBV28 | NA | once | CASSSGLPAYEQYF | TGTGCCAGCAGTTCGGGACTGCCCGCCTACGAGCAGTACTTC
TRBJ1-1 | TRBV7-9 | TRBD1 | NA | CASSFRTGSLTEAFF | TGTGCCAGCAGCTTCCGGACAGGGAGCCTCACTGAAGCTTTCTTT
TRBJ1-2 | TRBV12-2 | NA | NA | CASRLGRDRGTF | TGTGCAAGCCGCTTAGGTCGGGACCGGGGCACCTTC
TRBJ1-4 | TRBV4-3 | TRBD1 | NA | CASSNRGTEKLFF | TGCGCCAGCAGCAACAGGGGTACTGAAAAACTGTTTTTT
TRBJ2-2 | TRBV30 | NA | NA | CAWDSRGGELFF | TGTGCCTGGGACTCCAGAGGCGGGGAGCTGTTTTTT
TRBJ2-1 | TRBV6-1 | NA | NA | CASSEWARQGSYNEQFF | TGTGCCAGCAGTGAATGGGCTCGGCAGGGATCCTACAATGAGCAGTTCTTC
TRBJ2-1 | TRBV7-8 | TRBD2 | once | CASSIPGLAGGVSQFF | TGTGCCAGCAGCATACCGGGACTAGCGGGAGGCGTTTCGCAGTTCTTC
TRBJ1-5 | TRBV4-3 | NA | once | CASSQEGRGQPQHF | TGCGCCAGCAGCCAAGAAGGCAGGGGCCAGCCCCAGCATTTT
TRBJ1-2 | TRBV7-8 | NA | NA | CASSWREGFGYTF | TGTGCCAGCAGCTGGCGGGAGGGTTTCGGCTACACCTTC
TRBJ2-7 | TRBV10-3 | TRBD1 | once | CAIRGTGVHEQYF | TGTGCCATCCGGGGGACAGGGGTCCACGAGCAGTACTTC
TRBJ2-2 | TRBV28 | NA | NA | CASSTGELFF | TGTGCCAGTTCAACCGGGGAGCTGTTTTTT
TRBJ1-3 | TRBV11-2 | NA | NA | CASEWGIGVDTIYF | TGTGCCAGCGAATGGGGCATAGGGGTGGACACCATATATTTT